The table lists the clone carrying this T cell receptor (beta chain) with a count of one. The CDR3 is 16 residues long. Germline CDR1 and CDR2: MNHEY and SMNVEV (reference sequence). V lost 0 bases to trimming and J lost 6 bases, with 15 bases between them. As originally analysed: For nucleated cells, counts were estimated from reference gene primer amplification. Data came from immunoSEQ multiplex PCR; TCRdb stores just in-frame clones and leaves some out. The D gene and trimming were derived from the DNA, and the V and J assignments and clone size from that table. The sample contains fewer than 300,000 clones, approximately 90% of which appear only once. These data come from a study of blood T cell repertoires in COVID-19. Study overall: Material from acute and convalescent COVID-19 was sourced from the United States, Italy and Spain. PBMCs, B-cell-depleted T cells, or T cells provided the cDNA or gDNA that made up the material.

Seattle patients were enrolled during active infection and followed longitudinally. The receptor was derived from a woman aged 25-40 years with COVID-19, enrolled during active disease. The chain is built from TRBV27 and TRBJ2-1; D call uncertain. The specimen sequenced was peripheral blood. The CDR3 DNA reads TGTGCCAGCAGTTTATCGGCGGCGAACTTTGGCAATGAGCAGTTCTTC. This translates into CASSLSAANFGNEQFF.